This TCR beta chain was recovered during a study of early T cells in non-severe SARS-CoV-2 infection. Each CDR3 protein is one row after TCRdb ran MiXCR on the 5' RACE reads. The sample holds roughly 69,000 distinct CDR3 sequences, over 8% seen once. CDR1 and CDR2 (germline): SGHVS, FQNEAQ. The CDR3 is 14 amino acids. With V trimmed by 5 bases and J by 12 bases, 15 bases remained unmatched. The source is an adult who was a healthcare worker with PCR-confirmed SARS-CoV-2 infection or an uninfected control (not recorded which). The sequenced sample was whole blood, obtained at baseline. The genes are TRBV7-8 and TRBJ2-7; 8 positions match TRBD1. Here the CDR3 reads CASSLGQGAINPYF. The DNA of the CDR3 is TGTGCCAGCAGCCTAGGGCAGGGGGCTATTAATCCGTACTTC.